A selection of T cell receptor beta chains follows, all from one sample in a study of technical replicates of blood from a handful of donors. Repertoires were generated with immunoSEQ multiplex PCR, while TCRdb's copy carries only in-frame clones and drops some. Here the sample spans 91,000 or so clones, about 95% being singletons. What was sequenced was T cells isolated from PBMCs. These receptors originate from a human donor in good health. Both conserved end residues are part of each CDR3. The order of the fields is V gene, D gene, J gene, clone size, CDR3 DNA, CDR3 protein. A D gene is named only where the DNA matches it firmly. Clone size is given for some rows only: seen once, a few or many times, or a class if the clone is expanded.

V gene: TRBV2; D gene: .; J gene: TRBJ2-5; clone size: once; CDR3 DNA: TGTGCCCCCCGGGACATCGGGTACCAAGAGACCCAGTACTTC; CDR3 protein: CAPRDIGYQETQYF
V gene: TRBV30; D gene: TRBD1; J gene: TRBJ1-1; clone size: .; CDR3 DNA: TGTGCCTGGAGTCCCTGGCAGGGGGATGAAGCTTTCTTT; CDR3 protein: CAWSPWQGDEAFF
V gene: TRBV28; D gene: .; J gene: TRBJ1-3; clone size: .; CDR3 DNA: TGTGCCAGCAGTACCACAGGCAGAGGAAACACCATATATTTT; CDR3 protein: CASSTTGRGNTIYF
V gene: TRBV6-1; D gene: .; J gene: TRBJ2-1; clone size: .; CDR3 DNA: TGTGCCAGCAGTGAAGACCGGAGCTCCTACAATGAGCAGTTCTTC; CDR3 protein: CASSEDRSSYNEQFF
V gene: TRBV11-3; D gene: .; J gene: TRBJ1-5; clone size: .; CDR3 DNA: TGTGCCAGCAGCCAGGCGGGCAGCAATCAGCCCCAGCATTTT; CDR3 protein: CASSQAGSNQPQHF
V gene: TRBV19; D gene: .; J gene: TRBJ1-5; clone size: .; CDR3 DNA: TGTGCCAGTAGTCTAGGCAGGGAATGGGGCAATCAGCCCCAGCATTTT; CDR3 protein: CASSLGREWGNQPQHF
V gene: TRBV9; D gene: .; J gene: TRBJ2-5; clone size: .; CDR3 DNA: TGTGCCAGCAGCAGCTCCGGGACTTCCGAAGAGACCCAGTACTTC; CDR3 protein: CASSSSGTSEETQYF
V gene: TRBV11-2; D gene: .; J gene: TRBJ2-1; clone size: once; CDR3 DNA: TGTGCCAGCAGCTTTCTAGTCACTAGAGGCTCCTACAATGAGCAGTTCTTC; CDR3 protein: CASSFLVTRGSYNEQFF
V gene: TRBV10-1; D gene: .; J gene: TRBJ1-2; clone size: few; CDR3 DNA: TGCGCCAGCAGTGAGACGGTCCTAAATGGCTACACCTTC; CDR3 protein: CASSETVLNGYTF
V gene: TRBV5-4; D gene: TRBD1; J gene: TRBJ2-7; clone size: .; CDR3 DNA: TGTGCCAGCAGCTTGAGGGACAGCATCTACGAGCAGTACTTC; CDR3 protein: CASSLRDSIYEQYF
V gene: TRBV7-9; D gene: TRBD1; J gene: TRBJ1-2; clone size: once; CDR3 DNA: TGTGCCAGCATCCAACAGGGGACTTATGGCTACACCTTC; CDR3 protein: CASIQQGTYGYTF
V gene: TRBV6-1; D gene: .; J gene: TRBJ2-7; clone size: .; CDR3 DNA: TGTGCCAGCAGTGCGGGACTGATCTACGAGCAGTACTTC; CDR3 protein: CASSAGLIYEQYF
V gene: TRBV15; D gene: .; J gene: TRBJ1-5; clone size: once; CDR3 DNA: TGTGCCACCAGCAGAGATTTAGAGTATAGCAATCAGCCCCAGCATTTT; CDR3 protein: CATSRDLEYSNQPQHF
V gene: TRBV11-2; D gene: .; J gene: TRBJ2-7; clone size: .; CDR3 DNA: TGTGCCAGCAGCTTAGATTCCCTAGCAGAGACCTACGAGCAGTACTTC; CDR3 protein: CASSLDSLAETYEQYF
V gene: TRBV5-1; D gene: .; J gene: TRBJ2-7; clone size: .; CDR3 DNA: TGCGCCAGCAGCAAGGGGTTGGCTGGTGAGTACGACTACGAGCAGTACTTC; CDR3 protein: CASSKGLAGEYDYEQYF
V gene: TRBV6-1; D gene: .; J gene: TRBJ1-1; clone size: .; CDR3 DNA: TGTGCCAGCAGTGACAAGAGGAACACTGAAGCTTTCTTT; CDR3 protein: CASSDKRNTEAFF
V gene: TRBV11-2; D gene: .; J gene: TRBJ1-1; clone size: .; CDR3 DNA: TGTGCCAGCAGCTTAGGGTACAGGGCGAAGCCGGCGAACACTGAAGCTTTCTTT; CDR3 protein: CASSLGYRAKPANTEAFF
V gene: TRBV7-9; D gene: .; J gene: TRBJ2-3; clone size: .; CDR3 DNA: TGTGCCAGCAGCTTAGTCCACACAGATACGCAGTATTTT; CDR3 protein: CASSLVHTDTQYF
V gene: TRBV25-1; D gene: TRBD1; J gene: TRBJ1-3; clone size: .; CDR3 DNA: TGTGCCAGCAGCGGGACAGGGAGATTAATGACCGGAAACACCATATATTTT; CDR3 protein: CASSGTGRLMTGNTIYF
V gene: TRBV2; D gene: .; J gene: TRBJ2-7; clone size: .; CDR3 DNA: TGTGCCAGCACCTCAGGAAACGAGCAGTACTTC; CDR3 protein: CASTSGNEQYF
V gene: TRBV6-5; D gene: TRBD1; J gene: TRBJ2-7; clone size: .; CDR3 DNA: TGTGCCAGCAGTTATAGGGACAGAAAGACGGACGAGCAGTACTTC; CDR3 protein: CASSYRDRKTDEQYF
V gene: TRBV7-2; D gene: .; J gene: TRBJ2-7; clone size: few; CDR3 DNA: TGTGCCAGCAGCTTACACTACGAGCAGTACTTC; CDR3 protein: CASSLHYEQYF
V gene: TRBV15; D gene: .; J gene: TRBJ1-3; clone size: .; CDR3 DNA: TGTGCCACCAGCAGAAAAACATCCTCTGGAAACACCATATATTTT; CDR3 protein: CATSRKTSSGNTIYF
V gene: TRBV28; D gene: .; J gene: TRBJ2-1; clone size: .; CDR3 DNA: TGTGCCAGCAGAACCAGGGGCTCCCTCGGCTATGAGCAGTTCTTC; CDR3 protein: CASRTRGSLGYEQFF
V gene: TRBV19; D gene: .; J gene: TRBJ2-3; clone size: .; CDR3 DNA: TGTGCCAGTTGGGGGGAGGGACAGGCTACGCAGTATTTT; CDR3 protein: CASWGEGQATQYF
V gene: TRBV5-1; D gene: TRBD2; J gene: TRBJ2-3; clone size: .; CDR3 DNA: TGCGCCAGCAGCTTGGGATCGGCTAGCGGGATACACGCAGATACGCAGTATTTT; CDR3 protein: CASSLGSASGIHADTQYF
V gene: TRBV5-1; D gene: .; J gene: TRBJ2-3; clone size: .; CDR3 DNA: TGCGCCAGCAGCTTGGCCCTAGATACGCAGTATTTT; CDR3 protein: CASSLALDTQYF
V gene: TRBV18; D gene: .; J gene: TRBJ1-6; clone size: .; CDR3 DNA: TGTGCCAGCTCGCCGAGCTCCTATAATTCACCCCTCCACTTT; CDR3 protein: CASSPSSYNSPLHF
V gene: TRBV5-8; D gene: .; J gene: TRBJ1-1; clone size: once; CDR3 DNA: TGTGCCAGCAGCCACGACGGGACATTGAACACTGAAGCTTTCTTT; CDR3 protein: CASSHDGTLNTEAFF
V gene: TRBV14; D gene: TRBD1; J gene: TRBJ1-2; clone size: .; CDR3 DNA: TGTGCCAGCAGCCACAGCTCCCCTATATTGACAGGGGCTAACTATGGCTACACCTTC; CDR3 protein: CASSHSSPILTGANYGYTF
V gene: TRBV20-1; D gene: .; J gene: TRBJ1-2; clone size: .; CDR3 DNA: TGCAGTGCTAGAGACAGGGGTGGCTACACCTTC; CDR3 protein: CSARDRGGYTF
V gene: TRBV10-2; D gene: .; J gene: TRBJ2-7; clone size: .; CDR3 DNA: TGCGCCACCTTAGCGGTGAGCTCCTACGAGCAGTACTTC; CDR3 protein: CATLAVSSYEQYF
V gene: TRBV5-1; D gene: TRBD2; J gene: TRBJ2-1; clone size: .; CDR3 DNA: TGCGCCAGCAGCTTGGCGGGAGGGTCAGTTGAGCAGTTCTTC; CDR3 protein: CASSLAGGSVEQFF
V gene: TRBV19; D gene: .; J gene: TRBJ1-1; clone size: once; CDR3 DNA: TGTGCCAGTAGCCACCTGGACAAGAACACTGAAGCTTTCTTT; CDR3 protein: CASSHLDKNTEAFF
V gene: TRBV5-4; D gene: .; J gene: TRBJ2-3; clone size: .; CDR3 DNA: TGTGCCAGCAGCTTGCCACGGACAGATACGCAGTATTTT; CDR3 protein: CASSLPRTDTQYF